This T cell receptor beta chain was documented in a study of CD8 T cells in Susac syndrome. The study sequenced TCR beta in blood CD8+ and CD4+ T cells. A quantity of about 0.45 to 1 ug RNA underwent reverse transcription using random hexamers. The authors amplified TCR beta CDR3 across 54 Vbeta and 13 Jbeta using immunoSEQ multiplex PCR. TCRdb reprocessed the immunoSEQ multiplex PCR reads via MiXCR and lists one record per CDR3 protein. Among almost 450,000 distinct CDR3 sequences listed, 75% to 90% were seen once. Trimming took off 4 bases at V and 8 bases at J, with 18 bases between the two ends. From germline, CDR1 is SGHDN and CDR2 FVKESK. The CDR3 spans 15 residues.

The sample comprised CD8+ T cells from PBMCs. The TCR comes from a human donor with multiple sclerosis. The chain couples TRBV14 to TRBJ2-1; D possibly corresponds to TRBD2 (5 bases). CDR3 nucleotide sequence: TGTGCCAGCAGCCTCGACCGACTACCTAACGATGAGCAGTTCTTC. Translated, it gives CASSLDRLPNDEQFF. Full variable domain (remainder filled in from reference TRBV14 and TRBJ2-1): EAGVTQFPSHSVIEKGQTVTLRCDPISGHDNLYWYRRVMGKEIKFLLHFVKESKQDESGMPNNRFLAERTGGTYSTLKVQPAELEDSGVYFCASSLDRLPNDEQFFGPGTRLTVL.